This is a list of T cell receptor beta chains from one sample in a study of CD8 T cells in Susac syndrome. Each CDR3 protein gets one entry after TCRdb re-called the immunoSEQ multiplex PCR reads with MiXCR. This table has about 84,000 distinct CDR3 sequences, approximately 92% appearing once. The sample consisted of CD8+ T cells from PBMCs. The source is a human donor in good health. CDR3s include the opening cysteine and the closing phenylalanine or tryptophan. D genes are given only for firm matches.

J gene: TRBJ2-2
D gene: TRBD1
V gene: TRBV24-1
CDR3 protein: CATSESGGTGELFF
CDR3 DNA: TGTGCCACCAGTGAGTCAGGGGGCACCGGGGAGCTGTTTTTT

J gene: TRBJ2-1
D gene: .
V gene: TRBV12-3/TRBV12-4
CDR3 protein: CASSLAAPGNEQFF
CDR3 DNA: TGTGCCAGCAGTTTAGCCGCCCCGGGGAATGAGCAGTTCTTC

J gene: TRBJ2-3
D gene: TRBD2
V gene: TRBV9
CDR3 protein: CASSVVRGGDTQYF
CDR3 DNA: TGTGCCAGCAGCGTAGTACGGGGGGGAGATACGCAGTATTTT

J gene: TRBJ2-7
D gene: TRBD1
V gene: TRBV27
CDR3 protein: CASSLTGQGVYEQYF
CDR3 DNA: TGTGCCAGCAGTTTAACCGGACAGGGGGTCTACGAGCAGTACTTC

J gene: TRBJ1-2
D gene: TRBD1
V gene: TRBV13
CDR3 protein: CASSLVAGGRDGYTF
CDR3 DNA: TGTGCCAGCAGCTTAGTGGCAGGGGGAAGGGATGGCTACACCTTC

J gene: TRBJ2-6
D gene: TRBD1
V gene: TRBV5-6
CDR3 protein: CASSFIGQATSGANVLTF
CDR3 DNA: TGTGCCAGCAGCTTCATTGGACAGGCTACCTCTGGGGCCAACGTCCTGACTTTC

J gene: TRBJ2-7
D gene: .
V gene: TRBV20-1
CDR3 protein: CSATTGLGQYF
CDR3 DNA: TGCAGTGCTACTACAGGGCTTGGGCAGTACTTC

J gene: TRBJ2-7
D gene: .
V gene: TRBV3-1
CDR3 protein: CASKGGLTYEQYF
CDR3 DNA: TGTGCCAGCAAGGGGGGGCTTACCTACGAGCAGTACTTC

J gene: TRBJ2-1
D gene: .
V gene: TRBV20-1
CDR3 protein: CSAEALGEQFF
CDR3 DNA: TGCAGTGCTGAGGCTTTGGGTGAGCAGTTCTTC

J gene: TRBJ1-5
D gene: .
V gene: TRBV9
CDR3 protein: CASSVGTENQPQHF
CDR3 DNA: TGTGCCAGCAGCGTAGGGACAGAGAATCAGCCCCAGCATTTT

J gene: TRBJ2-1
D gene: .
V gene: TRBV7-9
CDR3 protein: CASSFSGVNEQFF
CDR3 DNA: TGTGCCAGCAGTTTTTCAGGGGTGAATGAGCAGTTCTTC

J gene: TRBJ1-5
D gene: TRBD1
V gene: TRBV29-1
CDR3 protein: CSVEQGGNQPQHF
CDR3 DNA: TGCAGCGTAGAACAGGGGGGGAATCAGCCCCAGCATTTT

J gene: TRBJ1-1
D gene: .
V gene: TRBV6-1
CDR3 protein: CASPAGTEAFF
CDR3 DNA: TGTGCCAGCCCGGCTGGGACTGAAGCTTTCTTT

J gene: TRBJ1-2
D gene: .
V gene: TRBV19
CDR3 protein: CASRKRGTNNYGYTF
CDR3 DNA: TGTGCCAGTAGAAAAAGGGGGACCAATAACTATGGCTACACCTTC

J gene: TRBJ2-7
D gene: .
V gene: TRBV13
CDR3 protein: CASSLPFRAYEQYF
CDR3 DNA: TGTGCCAGCAGCTTACCGTTTAGGGCCTACGAGCAGTACTTC

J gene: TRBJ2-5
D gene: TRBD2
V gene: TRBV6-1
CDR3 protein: CASSDLAGGLQETQYF
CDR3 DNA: TGTGCCAGCAGTGATCTAGCGGGGGGTCTCCAAGAGACCCAGTACTTC

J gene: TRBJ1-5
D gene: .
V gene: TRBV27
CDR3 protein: CASSLSVSNQPQHF
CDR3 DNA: TGTGCCAGCAGTTTATCCGTTAGCAATCAGCCCCAGCATTTT